The 24 T cell receptor beta chains presented below share a single source sample, sequenced in a study of shared clonotypes between healthy human individuals. Produced via immunoSEQ multiplex PCR; TCRdb's table is partial and in-frame only. The sample carries a few million clones, 85% to 95% recorded once. Sequenced input: naive CD4+ T cells from PBMCs. Subset reported: CD45RA+ positively selected. Receptors were obtained from a man between 18 and 35 years old in good health. Some clones in this sample may be carry-over from other donors' samples.

The gene calls are TRBV7-2 and TRBJ2-7; D is perhaps TRBD1 or TRBD2 (5 bases each). Germline V gene lookup returns CDR1 SGHTA and CDR2 FQGNSA. The CDR3 contains 14 residues. Trimming removed 5 bases from V and 5 bases from J, with 16 bases in between. CDR3 nucleotides: TGTGCCAGCAGCCGATGGGGGTCCCCCAACGAGCAGTACTTC. This codes for CASSRWGSPNEQYF.

This chain connects TRBV5-1 to TRBJ2-2; 8 bases map to TRBD2. Trimming removed 3 bases from V and 5 bases from J; junction bases left unmatched: 9. CDR1 and CDR2 from the germline V gene are SGHRS and YFSETQ. CDR3 length: 16 residues. This chain's CDR3 is CASSSAGTRSTGELFF. CDR3 sequence (DNA): TGCGCCAGCAGCTCCGCCGGGACTAGGTCGACCGGGGAGCTGTTTTTT.

This clone turned up a few times. The chain is built from TRBV6-5 and TRBJ1-2; D might be TRBD1 (5 bases). Trimming left V 2 bases short and J 4 bases short, with 8 bases between. The CDR3 length is 13 residues. From germline, CDR1 is MNHEY and CDR2 SVGAGI. The CDR3 protein is CASSYGGGYGYTF. CDR3 DNA: TGTGCCAGCAGTTACGGGGGTGGCTATGGCTACACCTTC.

This sequence joins TRBV15 and TRBJ1-4; D not resolved. The CDR3 loop spans 15 amino acids. Trimming stripped 1 base from V and 6 bases from J, with 12 bases between. Germline V lookup: CDR1 LNHNV, CDR2 YYDKDF (reference sequence). In DNA, the CDR3 is TGTGCCACCAGCAGAGTGGAGCACAACCATGAAAAACTGTTTTTT. This encodes CATSRVEHNHEKLFF.

The CDR3 bases are TGTGCCAGCAGCCCCTACAATGAGCAGTTCTTC. Amino acids: CASSPYNEQFF. The rearrangement joins TRBV7-6 to TRBJ2-1; D is uncertain. V dropped 5 bases and J dropped 2 bases, with 1 base sitting between them. There are 11 residues in the CDR3. CDR1 is SGHVS, CDR2 FNYEAQ, per germline.

The gene calls are TRBV6-4 and TRBJ2-7; D unresolved. CDR1 is MRHNA, CDR2 SNTAGT, per germline. The CDR3 has 14 amino acids. The V and J ends lost 6 bases and 0 bases respectively, with 12 bases between them. The CDR3 reads CASRADQSSYEQYF. The CDR3 DNA is TGTGCCAGCAGGGCTGACCAAAGCTCCTACGAGCAGTACTTC.

The chain uses TRBV7-2 and TRBJ1-2; 7 bases agree with TRBD1. Trimming took 6 bases from V and 8 from J; bases not matched to a gene: 15. Germline loops: CDR1 SGHTA, CDR2 FQGNSA. The CDR3 spans 15 residues. DNA of the CDR3: TGTGCCAGCAGTTCGACAGGGACGAACCCCTTCGGCTACACCTTC. Amino acids: CASSSTGTNPFGYTF.

In the case of this clone: This sample includes further DNA sequences coding for the same CDR3. The chain links TRBV5-1 to TRBJ2-7; D is undetermined. Trimming shortened V by 0 bases and J by 3 bases, and 13 bases separated the two germline ends. The CDR3 is made up of 15 amino acids. Germline CDR1 reads SGHRS; CDR2 reads YFSETQ. CDR3 amino acids: CASSLAEGTGYEQYF. The CDR3 DNA follows: TGCGCCAGCAGCTTGGCGGAAGGTACTGGCTACGAGCAGTACTTC.

The V and J genes are TRBV28 and TRBJ2-7; D remains ambiguous. CDR1 and CDR2 (germline): MDHEN, SYDVKM. This CDR3 comprises 15 residues. V gave up 4 bases and J gave up 1 base, with 14 bases separating them. CDR3: CASSSEARGSYEQYF. CDR3 nucleotide sequence: TGTGCCAGCAGTTCAGAGGCGCGAGGATCCTACGAGCAGTACTTC.

For this clone: Distinct nucleotide sequences in the sample also encode this CDR3. The chain carries TRBV12-5 and TRBJ2-5; 7 bases are a match to TRBD1. Germline CDR1 reads LGHNT; CDR2 reads FRNRAP. The CDR3 is 15 residues long. V lost 1 base, J lost 5 bases, and 7 bases stayed unmatched. This CDR3 is CASGLGQGSWETQYF. In nucleotides, the CDR3 is TGTGCTAGTGGTTTGGGACAGGGATCTTGGGAGACCCAGTACTTC.

The rearrangement joins TRBV28 to TRBJ2-4; D unresolved. Trimming took off 6 bases at V and 0 bases at J, with 15 bases between the two ends. Germline CDR1 is MDHEN and CDR2 is SYDVKM. The CDR3 extends over 16 amino acids. Here the CDR3 DNA reads TGTGCCAGCAGCAGGACGGATGGATTAGCCAAAAACATTCAGTACTTC. Translating gives CASSRTDGLAKNIQYF.

The genes are TRBV28 and TRBJ2-2; 14 bases align to TRBD2. Germline loops: CDR1 MDHEN, CDR2 SYDVKM. Germline trimming cut 6 bases from V and 8 bases from J; bases unmatched to any gene: 8. The CDR3 loop spans 16 amino acids. Here the CDR3 DNA reads TGTGCCAGCAGATTGGGACTAGCGGGAGTGTTGGGGGAGCTGTTTTTT. This encodes CASRLGLAGVLGELFF.

The V and J genes are TRBV9 and TRBJ1-3; tentative D call: TRBD1 (5 bases). V was shortened by 4 bases and J by 6 bases, with 17 bases between the two germline ends. Germline CDR1 and CDR2: SGDLS and YYNGEE. This CDR3 has 15 residues. The CDR3 DNA reads as TGTGCCAGCAGCCCAAACCGTGGGGGGTTAAACACCATATATTTT. Protein sequence: CASSPNRGGLNTIYF. Supplemented by reference TRBV9 and TRBJ1-3, the full variable domain reads DSGVTQTPKHLITATGQRVTLRCSPRSGDLSVYWYQQSLDQGLQFLIQYYNGEERAKGNILERFSAQQFPDLHSELNLSSLELGDSALYFCASSPNRGGLNTIYFGEGSWLTVV.

This chain uses TRBV5-1 with TRBJ2-1; D perhaps matches TRBD2 (5 bases). CDR3 length: 15 amino acids. Deletions cut 3 bases from V and 2 bases from J, with 12 bases between. The germline V gene has CDR1 SGHRS and CDR2 YFSETQ. The CDR3 DNA reads as TGCGCCAGCAGCTCGGAAAGCGGTACCTACAATGAGCAGTTCTTC. This translates into CASSSESGTYNEQFF.

V and J are TRBV6-1 and TRBJ2-7; D is perhaps TRBD1 (5 bases). V dropped 5 bases and J dropped 5 bases, with 13 bases sitting between them. CDR3 length: 13 amino acids. Germline V CDR1 and CDR2: MNHNS, SASEGT. CDR3 region: CASSLTANDEQYF. CDR3 in DNA: TGTGCCAGCAGTTTGACAGCTAATGACGAGCAGTACTTC.

The chain carries TRBV19 and TRBJ1-2; D remains unclear. V was pared by 10 bases and J by 4 bases, with 13 bases between. The CDR3 covers 12 residues. From germline, CDR1 is LNHDA and CDR2 SQIVND (reference sequence). CDR3 coding DNA: TGTGCCACCGAGGAGTGGGGCTATGGCTACACCTTC. Translating gives CATEEWGYGYTF.

The chain links TRBV2 to TRBJ2-7; 9 nucleotides agree with TRBD1. V was clipped by 11 bases and J by 5 bases; unmatched bases: 7. CDR1 and CDR2 from the germline V gene are SNHLY and FYNNEI. CDR3 length: 12 residues. The CDR3 DNA reads TGTGCCGGCGCGGGACAGGGCGACGAGCAGTACTTC. Its protein is CAGAGQGDEQYF.

On this clone itself: Additional DNA sequences in this sample encode the identical CDR3. The chain couples TRBV20-1 to TRBJ2-5, with D unclear. Germline loops: CDR1 DFQATT, CDR2 SNEGSKA (reference sequence). CDR3 length equals 10 residues. V shed 6 bases and J shed 4 bases, with 6 bases lying between them. The CDR3 protein is CSAVSETQYF. CDR3 sequence (DNA): TGCAGTGCGGTCTCAGAGACCCAGTACTTC.

A note on this clone: Different DNA sequences within this sample yield the same CDR3. The rearrangement uses TRBV28 and TRBJ2-7, with D perhaps TRBD1 or TRBD2 (5 bases each). The CDR3 has 14 amino acids. Trimming took 6 bases from V and 2 from J, leaving 14 bases between them. Germline loops: CDR1 MDHEN, CDR2 SYDVKM. Here the CDR3 DNA reads TGTGCCAGCAGCTCGGGGCAAGTCGCCTACGAGCAGTACTTC. This codes for CASSSGQVAYEQYF.

This chain uses TRBV5-8 with TRBJ1-5; D perhaps matches TRBD1 (6 bases). V was clipped by 4 bases and J by 6 bases, with 20 bases between them. The CDR3 loop spans 16 amino acids. CDR1 is SGHTS, CDR2 YDEGEE, per germline. The CDR3 DNA is TGTGCCAGCAGCCCTGGGGGCCAGGGGCGGACTCAGCCCCAGCATTTT. Amino acids: CASSPGGQGRTQPQHF.

The chain links TRBV9 to TRBJ1-2; 7 positions match TRBD1. Germline V gene sequence: CDR1 SGDLS, CDR2 YYNGEE. The V segment lost 3 bases and the J segment 3 bases; nucleotides outside the gene matches: 8. The CDR3 totals 15 residues. DNA for the CDR3: TGTGCCAGCAGCGGGCGACAGGGTGCCTACTATGGCTACACCTTC. Protein product: CASSGRQGAYYGYTF.

DNA of the CDR3: TGTGCCAGCAGCTTACTAGGGTTGTCTAATGAAAAACTGTTTTTT. Residues: CASSLLGLSNEKLFF. The chain couples TRBV11-2 to TRBJ1-4; D call uncertain. With 2 bases removed from V and 3 bases from J, the gap between germline ends came to 10 bases. Germline loops: CDR1 SGHAT, CDR2 FQNNGV. The CDR3 is 15 residues long.

The V call is TRBV5-4, the J call TRBJ1-1, with TRBD1 matching over 9 bases. V lost 4 bases, J lost 3 bases, and 7 bases stayed unmatched. Germline V CDR1 and CDR2: SGHNT, YYREEE (reference sequence). This CDR3 is 15 amino acids long. CDR3 sequence: CASSRPRQGDTEAFF. The CDR3 DNA is TGTGCCAGCAGCCGCCCAAGACAGGGGGACACTGAAGCTTTCTTT.

The rearrangement links TRBV6-6 to TRBJ2-1, with TRBD2 matching over 7 bases. The V gene end was trimmed by 4 bases and the J gene end by 6 bases; junction bases not matched to a gene: 3. Germline-derived CDR1 and CDR2 are MNHNY and SVGAGI (reference sequence). CDR3 size: 13 residues. CDR3 coding DNA: TGTGCCAGCAGTTCGGCTAGCGGCAATGAGCAGTTCTTC. It translates to CASSSASGNEQFF.